These 25 T cell receptor beta chains originate from one sample sequenced in a study of blood T cell repertoires in COVID-19 (dated by TCRdb to 2020 to 2021). The library was generated by the immunoSEQ multiplex PCR assay. TCRdb provides this immuneACCESS table in a form limited to in-frame rearrangements. Some clones are lacking; in checked studies, under half of them reflect an unresolved V gene, and why the rest are absent is not known. A total of roughly 22,000 clones appear in this sample, around 90% of them only once. The ten largest clones add up to 32% of the sample. Sequencing input: peripheral blood. These receptors came from a man in his 70s with active COVID-19.

This clone is a singleton in its sample. The gene calls are TRBV27 and TRBJ2-3, with 7 bases fitting TRBD2. The CDR3 has 16 amino acids. The germline V gene encodes CDR1 MNHEY and CDR2 SMNVEV (reference sequence). Trimming removed 2 bases from V and 4 bases from J; junction bases left unmatched: 9. CDR3 in DNA: TGTGCCAGCAGTTTAACCCTAGCGGAGTCGGCAGATACGCAGTATTTT. This codes for CASSLTLAESADTQYF.

This chain uses TRBV29-1 with TRBJ2-7; TRBD2 matches 13 bases. Per germline, CDR1 SQVTM and CDR2 ANQGSEA. The CDR3 covers 15 residues. Trimming at V came to 6 bases and at J to 3 bases, leaving 8 bases not matched to a gene. The CDR3 DNA sequence: TGCAGCGTGGCCGGGACTAGCGGGACTCACTACGAGCAGTACTTC. It is translated as CSVAGTSGTHYEQYF.

This chain uses TRBV7-2 with TRBJ2-2; D possibly corresponds to TRBD2 (5 bases). The V and J ends lost 5 bases and 7 bases respectively, with 17 bases between them. CDR1 SGHTA and CDR2 FQGNSA come from the germline V gene. This CDR3 region has 15 residues. CDR3 coding DNA: TGTGCCAGCAGCGCAACTCGAGGGCCGGGCGGGGAGCTGTTTTTT. This gives the protein CASSATRGPGGELFF.

V gene TRBV7-2 combines with J gene TRBJ1-1; tentatively, D is TRBD1 (6 bases). The V gene's germline CDR1 is SGHTA and CDR2 FQGNSA. V was shortened by 1 base and J by 5 bases, with 14 bases between the two germline ends. CDR3 length: 15 amino acids. CDR3 bases: TGTGCCAGCAGCTTAGTAAGGGGGACGTTAACTGAAGCTTTCTTT. It translates to CASSLVRGTLTEAFF. Full variable domain (remainder filled in from reference TRBV7-2 and TRBJ1-1): GAGVSQSPSNKVTEKGKDVELRCDPISGHTALYWYRQSLGQGLEFLIYFQGNSAPDKSGLPSDRFSAERTGGSVSTLTIQRTQQEDSAVYLCASSLVRGTLTEAFFGQGTRLTVV.

The chain has TRBV29-1 and TRBJ2-7; 7 bases agree with TRBD2. Losses at the gene ends were 4 bases for V and 7 bases for J; bases not matched to a gene: 7. Per germline, CDR1 SQVTM and CDR2 ANQGSEA. CDR3 length: 12 residues. The CDR3 DNA is TGCAGCGTTGCTTACCCCGGGGGGGAGCAGTACTTC. As protein: CSVAYPGGEQYF.

This rearrangement joins TRBV21-1 to TRBJ1-2. TRBV21-1 is a known pseudogene. There are 17 residues in the CDR3. The CDR3 DNA sequence: TGTGCCAGCAGCCCCCGGACTCCGGCGGGCGTCAACTATGGCTACACCTTC. Protein product: CASSPRTPAGVNYGYTF.

The chain joins TRBV5-1 to TRBJ1-3; maybe TRBD1 (5 bases). In germline, CDR1 is SGHRS, CDR2 YFSETQ. The CDR3 has 14 amino acids. V was clipped by 2 bases and J by 8 bases, with 14 bases between them. CDR3 residues: CASSLRTPGDTIYF. The CDR3 DNA reads as TGCGCCAGCAGCTTACGGACACCTGGCGACACCATATATTTT.

This clone was seen a handful of times. This chain connects TRBV7-2 to TRBJ1-2, with D tentatively TRBD1 (6 bases). V gave up 5 bases and J gave up 4 bases, with 17 bases separating them. The CDR3 runs to 15 residues. Germline V gene sequence: CDR1 SGHTA, CDR2 FQGNSA. The CDR3 coding sequence is TGTGCCAGCAGCCCTAGGACAGCCCGGGGCTATGGCTACACCTTC. Translation: CASSPRTARGYGYTF.

This sequence joins TRBV19 and TRBJ1-1, with D perhaps matching TRBD1 (5 bases). The germline V gene encodes CDR1 LNHDA and CDR2 SQIVND (reference sequence). There are 14 residues in the CDR3. Trimming removed 9 bases at V and 1 base at J, with 15 bases between. In DNA, the CDR3 is TGTGCCAGCTGGGGTCGGAGGGGGAACACTGAAGCTTTCTTT. Its translation: CASWGRRGNTEAFF.

The rearrangement uses TRBV29-1 and TRBJ2-7; the D gene is possibly TRBD1 (6 bases). This CDR3 has 11 amino acids. The germline CDR1 and CDR2 sequences are SQVTM and ANQGSEA. Between the trimmed V and J ends, which lost 7 bases and 1 base, there was a span of 8 bases. The CDR3 reads CSAGQSYEQYF. The CDR3 bases are TGCAGCGCCGGACAGTCCTACGAGCAGTACTTC.

This clone has more than one count but fewer than ten. CDR3 bases: TGTGCCAGCAGCCAAGAATGGCGGGGAGCAGGTCGGCCCCAGCATTTT. Translated: CASSQEWRGAGRPQHF. The chain links TRBV4-2 to TRBJ1-5, with D uncertain. The CDR3 has 16 amino acids. The V end was cut by 0 bases, the J end by 9 bases, with 18 bases between. Germline loops: CDR1 LGHNA, CDR2 YNFKEQ.

In regard to this clone: Other nucleotide sequences from this sample produce the same CDR3. The chain employs TRBV6-5 and TRBJ1-5; D is possibly TRBD1 (6 bases). The CDR3 extends over 13 amino acids. CDR1 and CDR2 (germline): MNHEY, SVGAGI. Trimming stripped 6 bases from V and 2 bases from J, with 8 bases between. This CDR3 is CASRRQGNQPQHF. In nucleotides, the CDR3 is TGTGCCAGCAGGCGACAGGGCAATCAGCCCCAGCATTTT.

The chain has TRBV4-2 and TRBJ2-5, with TRBD1 matching over 11 bases. The CDR3 is 15 residues long. Looked up from germline, CDR1 is LGHNA and CDR2 is YNFKEQ. V was clipped by 4 bases and J by 3 bases; unmatched bases: 4. The CDR3 DNA reads as TGTGCCAGCAGCCTCCGGACAGGGGGCGAAGAGACCCAGTACTTC. Protein: CASSLRTGGEETQYF.

The gene calls are TRBV29-1 and TRBJ2-1, with 11 bases aligning to TRBD2. The length of the CDR3 is 15 residues. V lost 3 bases, J lost 0 bases, and 1 base stayed unmatched. Germline CDR1 and CDR2: SQVTM and ANQGSEA. This CDR3 reads CSVETSGISYNEQFF. DNA for the CDR3: TGCAGCGTTGAGACTAGCGGGATCTCCTACAATGAGCAGTTCTTC.

This chain connects TRBV29-1 to TRBJ1-1; possibly TRBD1 for D (6 bases). The V and J ends lost 6 bases and 1 base respectively, with 12 bases between them. Germline V CDR1 and CDR2: SQVTM, ANQGSEA. The CDR3 loop spans 13 amino acids. The DNA of the CDR3 is TGCAGCGTAGCCCTACAGGGGAACACTGAAGCTTTCTTT. Translated: CSVALQGNTEAFF.

V is TRBV9 and J is TRBJ1-3; 8 bases map to TRBD1. The trim removed 3 bases at V and 4 bases at J, leaving 6 bases unmatched. Germline CDR1 SGDLS, CDR2 YYNGEE. The CDR3 is 15 residues long. This chain's CDR3 is CASSAQGARGNTIYF. The CDR3 DNA reads as TGTGCCAGCAGCGCTCAGGGGGCCAGGGGAAACACCATATATTTT.

In this sample, this clone turned up a few times. The chain links TRBV15 to TRBJ2-7; TRBD1 matches at 11 bases. The junction had 5 bases not matched to a gene; V was cut back by 6 bases and J by 4 bases. CDR1 and CDR2 (germline): LNHNV, YYDKDF (reference sequence). The length of the CDR3 is 14 residues. DNA of the CDR3: TGTGCCACCAGACCGGACAGGGGGCAATACGAGCAGTACTTC. Protein: CATRPDRGQYEQYF. Supplemented by reference TRBV15 and TRBJ2-7, the full variable domain reads DAMVIQNPRYQVTQFGKPVTLSCSQTLNHNVMYWYQQKSSQAPKLLFHYYDKDFNNEADTPDNFQSRRPNTSFCFLDIRSPGLGDTAMYLCATRPDRGQYEQYFGPGTRLTVT.

This clone has more than one count but fewer than ten. The J gene is TRBJ2-4, the V gene TRBV30; TRBD2 aligns across 7 bases. CDR1 is GTSNPN, CDR2 SVGIG, per germline (reference sequence). The CDR3 covers 15 residues. With V trimmed by 7 bases and J by 9 bases, 18 bases remained unmatched. The CDR3 region has the DNA TGTGCCTACTCAAAATGGGACCTGACGGGGGGCATTCAGTACTTC. This codes for CAYSKWDLTGGIQYF.

This chain joins TRBV6-2 or TRBV6-3 and TRBJ2-1; 13 nucleotides agree with TRBD2. Per germline, CDR1 MNHEY and CDR2 SVGEGT. This CDR3 has 15 amino acids. J was trimmed by 5 bases and V by 5 bases; bases with no gene match: 3. CDR3 DNA sequence: TGTGCCAGCAGTCAGGGGACTAGCGGGAACAATGAGCAGTTCTTC. It codes for CASSQGTSGNNEQFF.

V and J are TRBV30 and TRBJ1-2, with D perhaps matching TRBD1 (5 bases). V was cut by 4 bases and J by 2 bases, with 14 bases left in between. This CDR3 is 14 amino acids long. From germline, CDR1 is GTSNPN and CDR2 SVGIG (reference sequence). CDR3 sequence reads: CAWTPQGGNYGYTF. The CDR3 nucleotides are TGTGCCTGGACCCCCCAGGGAGGGAACTATGGCTACACCTTC.

The gene calls are TRBV15 and TRBJ2-7, with D tentatively TRBD2 (5 bases). CDR1 and CDR2 from the germline V gene are LNHNV and YYDKDF (reference sequence). Trimming took 5 bases from V and 5 from J, leaving 22 bases between them. This CDR3 has 16 amino acids. The DNA for the CDR3 is TGTGCCACCAGCCCCCGGACCGGGATGTGGAGCGACGAGCAGTACTTC. Translation: CATSPRTGMWSDEQYF. The complete variable domain, with remaining parts taken from reference TRBV15 and TRBJ2-7, reads DAMVIQNPRYQVTQFGKPVTLSCSQTLNHNVMYWYQQKSSQAPKLLFHYYDKDFNNEADTPDNFQSRRPNTSFCFLDIRSPGLGDTAMYLCATSPRTGMWSDEQYFGPGTRLTVT.

The chain links TRBV6-5 to TRBJ1-3; D is uncertain. The germline V gene has CDR1 MNHEY and CDR2 SVGAGI. V was shortened by 6 bases and J by 4 bases, with 13 bases between the two germline ends. The CDR3 is 14 amino acids. Here the CDR3 DNA reads TGTGCCAGCAGCTACGGCCCGAGGGGAAACACCATATATTTT. Its translation is CASSYGPRGNTIYF.

The chain couples TRBV18 to TRBJ1-1; possibly TRBD1 for D (5 bases). CDR1 and CDR2 (germline): KGHSH, LQKENI. There are 14 residues in the CDR3. V lost 3 bases and J 5 bases, leaving 13 bases between the germline ends. This chain's CDR3 is CASSPTAGRTEAFF. The CDR3 nucleotides read TGTGCCAGCTCACCGACGGCAGGGCGAACTGAAGCTTTCTTT.

V is TRBV19 and J is TRBJ1-2, with D unclear. The V gene's germline CDR1 is LNHDA and CDR2 SQIVND (reference sequence). The CDR3 spans 13 residues. V was cut by 2 bases and J by 8 bases, with 12 bases left in between. The CDR3 DNA reads as TGTGCCAGTAGTATATTAGCTCGCGGCGGCTACACCTTC. Translating it yields CASSILARGGYTF.

This chain uses TRBV7-9 with TRBJ2-3, with D tentatively TRBD1 (5 bases). This CDR3 spans 13 amino acids. Germline V gene sequence: CDR1 SEHNR, CDR2 FQNEAQ (reference sequence). V lost 1 base, J lost 8 bases, and 10 bases lay in between. The CDR3 DNA sequence: TGTGCCAGCAGCTTAGAGTGGCAGGGTACGCAGTATTTT. Translating gives CASSLEWQGTQYF.